This T cell receptor beta chain was observed in a study of CD8 T cells in ankylosing spondylitis. Points from the study as a whole: The authors found the disease-linked clones to be CD8+ and relatively rare in peripheral blood. Ankylosing spondylitis blood appeared to be characterized by a TCR beta motif of eight highly homologous variants. Some motif variants had been reported before (in reactive arthritis synovial fluid and blood).

One entry per CDR3 protein, called by TCRdb with MiXCR from the 5' RACE reads. The sample lists around 770,000 distinct CDR3 sequences, around 11% occurring once. Remarks on this clonotype: Its target is unknown.

Trimming cost V 1 base and J 6 bases, with 14 bases left between them. The CDR3 extends over 15 amino acids. Germline CDR1 reads SGHTA; CDR2 reads FQGNSA. This clonotype was obtained from a male donor with ankylosing spondylitis. The rearrangement links TRBV7-2 to TRBJ2-3; D unclear. The specimen sequenced was blood, either unsorted or a sorted T cell fraction (not recorded which). The CDR3 coding sequence is TGTGCCAGCAGCTTAGTGTCCTCCTGGGCGGATACGCAGTATTTT. Amino acid sequence: CASSLVSSWADTQYF.